The clone carrying this T cell receptor beta chain showed up just a few times. What it binds is not known. This entry comes from a study of regulatory dendritic cells for organ transplantation. Across the whole study: Monocytes received vitamin D3 on days 0 and 4, IL-10 on day 4.

Germline CDR1 MRHNA, CDR2 SNTAGT. Between the trimmed V and J ends, which lost 3 bases and 0 bases, there was a span of 6 bases. The CDR3 sequence is 14 residues long. The method was immunoSEQ multiplex PCR; TCRdb's version includes in-frame clones alone and lacks a portion of them. The sample lists 3,500 to 5,000 clones, around 70% occurring once. CFSE-labeled sorted T cells met regulatory or mature dendritic cells for 4 to 6 days. The chain is built from TRBV6-4 and TRBJ2-1; possible D gene TRBD1, 6 bases. The material sequenced was memory CD8+ T cells from blood cultured with dendritic cells. Noted subset: CD45RO+ memory T cells. The sequence came from a human donor in good health. As DNA, the CDR3 is TGTGCCAGCAGTGAGGACAGCTCCTACAATGAGCAGTTCTTC. This gives the protein CASSEDSSYNEQFF.